Below, one T cell receptor (beta chain) is given with its context. The sample belongs to a study of blood T cell repertoires in COVID-19. TCRdb's table, derived via immunoSEQ multiplex PCR, lists solely in-frame clones and lacks some. This table has 250,000 or so clones, around 88% appearing once. The CDR3 has 15 amino acids. V shed 5 bases and J shed 6 bases, with 18 bases lying between them. CDR1 is MDHEN and CDR2 is SYDVKM in the germline V gene. This TCR came from a woman aged 40 to 49 with acute COVID-19. The sequencing input was PBMCs or T cells enriched from blood (not recorded which). The gene calls are TRBV28 and TRBJ2-3, with a weak D call TRBD2 (6 bases). The DNA for the CDR3 is TGTGCCAGCAGTCCGCGGGGACTCCGGTGGGATACGCAGTATTTT. This translates into CASSPRGLRWDTQYF.